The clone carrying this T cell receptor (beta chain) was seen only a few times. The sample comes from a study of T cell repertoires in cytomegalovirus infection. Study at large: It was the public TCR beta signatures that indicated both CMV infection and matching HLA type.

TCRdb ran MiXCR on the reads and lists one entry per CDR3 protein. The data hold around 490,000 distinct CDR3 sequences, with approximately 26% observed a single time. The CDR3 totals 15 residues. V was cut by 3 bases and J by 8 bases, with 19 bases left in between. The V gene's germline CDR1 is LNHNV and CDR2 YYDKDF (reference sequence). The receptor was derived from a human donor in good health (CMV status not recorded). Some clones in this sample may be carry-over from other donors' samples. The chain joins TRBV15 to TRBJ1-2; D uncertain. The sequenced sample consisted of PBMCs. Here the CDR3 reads CATSSDGSIPRGYTF. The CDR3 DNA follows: TGTGCCACCAGCAGCGACGGCTCGATCCCACGAGGCTACACCTTC.